The rows below give T cell receptor beta chains drawn from one sample of a study of identical twins. One entry per CDR3 protein, called by TCRdb with MiXCR from the 5' RACE reads. This table holds 500,000 to 650,000 distinct CDR3 sequences, roughly 7.2% found once. Another study also made use of these data, one on yellow fever vaccine responses in identical twins.

Input material: PBMCs. These receptors were taken from a woman under 30 in good health. Both conserved end residues are trimmed from each CDR3. Some rows mark clone size as missing; the rest say once, few, many or name a class of expanded clone.

ASSQSGALDNEQF,many,TRBV4-2
ASSLTGGATSSYEQY,NA,TRBV7-8
ASSSTTRLAGAYNEQF,many,TRBV6-2/TRBV6-3
ASSLRRPSGGNNRDQPQH,few,TRBV27
SASKGGGHNEQF,few,TRBV29-1
ASNRAAGGATDTQY,NA,TRBV5-8
ASSFNDLGGRQY,few,TRBV7-6
ASSPAVHTEAF,many,TRBV7-8
ASSHPQGKGSEQY,few,TRBV4-1
SARVSYRENGYT,NA,TRBV20-1
ATQPQGQNTDTQY,many,TRBV2
ASSGVRSYEQY,few,TRBV10-1
SAPPTGGGTEAF,many,TRBV20-1
ASSQGGLGSHNEQF,many,TRBV3-1
ASSESLGENTRDEQY,few,TRBV25-1
SAFGTSGMENEQF,NA,TRBV20-1
ASSLLITSRAYTQY,NA,TRBV12-3/TRBV12-4
ASRPGFGEAF,few,TRBV13
ASSAPGHTYEQY,many,TRBV12-3/TRBV12-4
ASSSQGSGGYNEQF,few,TRBV28
ASSVSLLDSPLH,few,TRBV25-1
ASSYRDPSTDTQY,NA,TRBV6-5
ASGWTGSDEQY,few,TRBV12-5
ASSQTAHYPQETQY,NA,TRBV3-1
ASTTSGSVETQY,few,TRBV5-1
ASSGGLGQGPTWNYGYT,many,TRBV25-1
ASSQKRDSRENYGYT,few,TRBV4-1
SAKSGRFTDTQY,many,TRBV20-1
SASPGTAFEQY,NA,TRBV20-1
ASSVGGEATEAF,few,TRBV9
ASSTRTGSYQETQY,many,TRBV7-9
ASSLGLQYQETQY,few,TRBV5-5
ASSPVVTTDTQY,few,TRBV5-6
ASSPGTGTETQY,NA,TRBV18
ASWQIAGGLLLNTGELF,once,TRBV2
ASSLAGIPQF,NA,TRBV11-2
ASGLTGRTGELF,many,TRBV12-5
SVPGQGASKNIQY,many,TRBV29-1
ATTDNWNEQF,few,TRBV14
ASSVGGNTIY,NA,TRBV9
ASSYAGVETQY,many,TRBV6-5
AISESGEYGVRGDEQF,NA,TRBV10-3
ASSGLLAGEGEQY,many,TRBV7-9
ASSFLPGTGVKDGYT,NA,TRBV12-3/TRBV12-4
ATSGGLNEKLF,many,TRBV12-3/TRBV12-4
SATLAGIADTQY,many,TRBV20-1
ASSRGASGSTDTQY,few,TRBV7-2
SARRTSSYNSPLH,few,TRBV20-1